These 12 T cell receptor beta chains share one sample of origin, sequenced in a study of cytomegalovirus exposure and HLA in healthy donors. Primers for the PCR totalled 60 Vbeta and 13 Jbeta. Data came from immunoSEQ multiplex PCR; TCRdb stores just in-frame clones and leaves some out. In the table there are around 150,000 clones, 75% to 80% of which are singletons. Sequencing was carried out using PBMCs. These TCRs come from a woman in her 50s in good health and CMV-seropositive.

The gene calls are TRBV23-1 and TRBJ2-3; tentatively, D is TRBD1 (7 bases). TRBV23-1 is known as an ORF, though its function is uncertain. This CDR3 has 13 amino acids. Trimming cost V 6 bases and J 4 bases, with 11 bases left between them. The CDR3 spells CASRDREADTQYF. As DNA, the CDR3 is TGCGCCAGCAGAGACAGGGAGGCAGATACGCAGTATTTT.

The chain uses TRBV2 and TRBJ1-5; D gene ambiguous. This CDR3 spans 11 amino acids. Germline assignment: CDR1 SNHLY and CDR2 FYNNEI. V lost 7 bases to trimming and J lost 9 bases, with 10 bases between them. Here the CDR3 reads CASTLRGPQHF. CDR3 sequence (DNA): TGTGCCAGCACCCTTCGAGGGCCCCAGCATTTT.

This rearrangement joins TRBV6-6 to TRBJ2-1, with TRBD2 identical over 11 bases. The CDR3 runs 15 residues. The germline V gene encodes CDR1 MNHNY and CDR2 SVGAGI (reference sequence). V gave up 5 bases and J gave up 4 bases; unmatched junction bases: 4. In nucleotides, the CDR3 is TGTGCCAGCAGTAGGGGGACTAGCGGATACAATGAGCAGTTCTTC. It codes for CASSRGTSGYNEQFF.

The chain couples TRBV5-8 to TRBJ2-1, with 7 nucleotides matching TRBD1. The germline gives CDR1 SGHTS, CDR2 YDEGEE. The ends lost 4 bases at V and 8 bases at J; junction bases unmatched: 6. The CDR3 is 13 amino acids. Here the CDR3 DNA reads TGTGCCAGCAGCGGACAGGTCGTGGATGAGCAGTTCTTC. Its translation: CASSGQVVDEQFF.

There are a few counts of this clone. Here the CDR3 reads CASSFRLAGSTGELFF. CDR3 nucleotides: TGTGCCAGCAGCTTCCGACTAGCGGGAAGCACCGGGGAGCTGTTTTTT. J is TRBJ2-2 and V is TRBV4-2, with TRBD2 matching 11 bases. The V and J ends lost 5 bases and 4 bases, in that order; junction bases with no gene match: 6. Germline CDR1 is LGHNA and CDR2 is YNFKEQ. The CDR3 extends over 16 amino acids.

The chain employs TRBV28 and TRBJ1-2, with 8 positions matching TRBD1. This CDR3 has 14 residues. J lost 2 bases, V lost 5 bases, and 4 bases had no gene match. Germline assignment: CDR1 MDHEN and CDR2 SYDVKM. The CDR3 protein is CASSQGAVNYGYTF. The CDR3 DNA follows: TGTGCCAGCAGTCAGGGGGCGGTGAACTATGGCTACACCTTC.

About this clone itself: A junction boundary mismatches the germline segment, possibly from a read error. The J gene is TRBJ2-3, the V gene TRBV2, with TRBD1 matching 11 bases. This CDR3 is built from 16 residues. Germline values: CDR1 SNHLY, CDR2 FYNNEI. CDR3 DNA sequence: TGTGCCAGCAGCGAAGGACAGGGGGCTAGGACAGATACGCAGTATTTT. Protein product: CASSEGQGARTDTQYF. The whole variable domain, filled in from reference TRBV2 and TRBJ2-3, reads EPEVTQTPSHQVTQMGQEVILRCVPISNHLYFYWYRQILGQKVEFLVSFYNNEISEKSEIFDDQFSVERPDGSNFTLKIRSTKLEDSAMYFCASSEGQGARTDTQYFGPGTRLTVL.

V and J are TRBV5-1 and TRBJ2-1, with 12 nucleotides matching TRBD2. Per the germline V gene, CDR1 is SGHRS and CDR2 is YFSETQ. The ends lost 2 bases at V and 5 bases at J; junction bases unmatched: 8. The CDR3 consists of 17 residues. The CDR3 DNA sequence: TGCGCCAGCAGCTTTCTAGCGGGGGGGCCCGAGGACAATGAGCAGTTCTTC. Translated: CASSFLAGGPEDNEQFF. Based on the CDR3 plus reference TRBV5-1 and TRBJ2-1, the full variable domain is KAGVTQTPRYLIKTRGQQVTLSCSPISGHRSVSWYQQTPGQGLQFLFEYFSETQRNKGNFPGRFSGRQFSNSRSEMNVSTLELGDSALYLCASSFLAGGPEDNEQFFGPGTRLTVL.

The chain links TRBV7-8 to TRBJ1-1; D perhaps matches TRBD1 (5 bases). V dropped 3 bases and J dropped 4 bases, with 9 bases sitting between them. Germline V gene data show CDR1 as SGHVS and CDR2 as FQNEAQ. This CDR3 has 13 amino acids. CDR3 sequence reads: CASSLGGVTEAFF. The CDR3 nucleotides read TGTGCCAGCAGCTTGGGGGGGGTCACTGAAGCTTTCTTT.

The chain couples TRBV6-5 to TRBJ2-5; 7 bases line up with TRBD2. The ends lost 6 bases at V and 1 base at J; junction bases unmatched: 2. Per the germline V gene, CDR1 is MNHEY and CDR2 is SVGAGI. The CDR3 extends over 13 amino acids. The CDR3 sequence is CASRSSGQETQYF. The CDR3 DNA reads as TGTGCCAGCAGGTCTAGCGGCCAAGAGACCCAGTACTTC.

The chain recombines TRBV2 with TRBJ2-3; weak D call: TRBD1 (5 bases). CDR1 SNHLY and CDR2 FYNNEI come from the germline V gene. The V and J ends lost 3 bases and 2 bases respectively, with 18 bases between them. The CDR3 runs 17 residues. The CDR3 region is CASSDPKAEQATDTQYF. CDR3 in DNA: TGTGCCAGCAGTGACCCGAAAGCCGAACAGGCCACAGATACGCAGTATTTT.

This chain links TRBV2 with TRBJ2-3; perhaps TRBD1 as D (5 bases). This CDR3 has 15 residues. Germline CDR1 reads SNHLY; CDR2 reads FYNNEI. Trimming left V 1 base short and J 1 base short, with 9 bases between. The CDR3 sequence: CASSEGPRGTDTQYF. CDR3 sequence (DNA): TGTGCCAGCAGTGAAGGGCCCAGGGGCACAGATACGCAGTATTTT.